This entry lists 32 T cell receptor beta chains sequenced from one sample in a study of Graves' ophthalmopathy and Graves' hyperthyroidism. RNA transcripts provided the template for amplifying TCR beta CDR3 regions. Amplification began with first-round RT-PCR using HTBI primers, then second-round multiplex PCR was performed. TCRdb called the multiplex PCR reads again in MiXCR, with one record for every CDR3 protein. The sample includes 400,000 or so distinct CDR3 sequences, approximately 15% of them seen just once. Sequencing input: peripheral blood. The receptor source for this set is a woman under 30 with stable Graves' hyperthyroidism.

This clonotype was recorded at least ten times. CDR3: CASSLFAGNTEAFF. The CDR3 DNA follows: TGTGCCAGCAGCTTATTTGCGGGGAACACTGAAGCTTTCTTT. The chain joins TRBV11-1 to TRBJ1-1; D not resolved. Trimming took off 2 bases at V and 1 base at J, with 8 bases between the two ends. The CDR3 spans 14 residues. The germline V gene encodes CDR1 SGHAT and CDR2 FQDESV (reference sequence).

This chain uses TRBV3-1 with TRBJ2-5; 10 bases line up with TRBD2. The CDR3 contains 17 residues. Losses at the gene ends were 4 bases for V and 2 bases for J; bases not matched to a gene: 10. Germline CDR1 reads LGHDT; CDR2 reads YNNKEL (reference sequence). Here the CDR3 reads CASSPSGAGGLQETQYF. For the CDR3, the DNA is TGTGCCAGCAGCCCCTCCGGAGCGGGGGGGCTGCAAGAGACCCAGTACTTC.

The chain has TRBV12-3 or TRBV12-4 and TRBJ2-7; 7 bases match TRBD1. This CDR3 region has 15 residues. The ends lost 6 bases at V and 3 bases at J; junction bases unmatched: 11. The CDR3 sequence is CASSRPWDRFYEQYF. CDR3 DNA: TGTGCCAGCAGCCGCCCCTGGGACAGATTCTACGAGCAGTACTTC.

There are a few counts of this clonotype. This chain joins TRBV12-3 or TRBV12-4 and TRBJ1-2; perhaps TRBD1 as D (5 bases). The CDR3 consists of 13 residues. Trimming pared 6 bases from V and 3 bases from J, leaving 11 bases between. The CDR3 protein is CASSLQAHYGYTF. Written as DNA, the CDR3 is TGTGCCAGCAGCCTACAGGCGCACTATGGCTACACCTTC.

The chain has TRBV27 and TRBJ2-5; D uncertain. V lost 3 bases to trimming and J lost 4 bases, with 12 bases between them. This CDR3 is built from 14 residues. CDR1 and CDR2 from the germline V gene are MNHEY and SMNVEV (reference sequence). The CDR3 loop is CASSFGPLPETQYF. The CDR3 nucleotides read TGTGCCAGCAGTTTTGGCCCTCTACCAGAGACCCAGTACTTC.

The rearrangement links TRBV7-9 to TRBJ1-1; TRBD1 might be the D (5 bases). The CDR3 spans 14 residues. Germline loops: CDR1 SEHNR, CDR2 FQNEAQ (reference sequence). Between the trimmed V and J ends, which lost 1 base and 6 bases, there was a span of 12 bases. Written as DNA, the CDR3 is TGTGCCAGCAGCTTAGGTTGGGGGAGGGCTGAAGCTTTCTTT. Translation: CASSLGWGRAEAFF. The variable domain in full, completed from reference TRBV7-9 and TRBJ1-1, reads DTGVSQNPRHKITKRGQNVTFRCDPISEHNRLYWYRQTLGQGPEFLTYFQNEAQLEKSRLLSDRFSAERPKGSFSTLEIQRTEQGDSAMYLCASSLGWGRAEAFFGQGTRLTVV.

The CDR3 sequence is CASSYGDRGDEAFF. The CDR3 coding sequence is TGTGCCAGCAGTTACGGGGACAGGGGGGATGAAGCTTTCTTT. This rearrangement joins TRBV6-5 to TRBJ1-1; 11 bases map to TRBD1. V dropped 2 bases and J dropped 7; count of bases not matched to a gene: 3. The CDR3 is 14 residues long. Germline CDR1 reads MNHEY; CDR2 reads SVGAGI.

The CDR3 region has the DNA TGTGCCAGCAGTCTTTCCGGGACAGGGTGGTACGAGCAGTACTTC. Amino acid sequence: CASSLSGTGWYEQYF. The chain employs TRBV6-1 and TRBJ2-7; 9 nucleotides line up with TRBD1. Germline CDR1 is MNHNS and CDR2 is SASEGT. The J segment lost 4 bases and the V segment lost 5 bases, leaving 9 bases of the junction unmatched. The CDR3 consists of 15 residues.

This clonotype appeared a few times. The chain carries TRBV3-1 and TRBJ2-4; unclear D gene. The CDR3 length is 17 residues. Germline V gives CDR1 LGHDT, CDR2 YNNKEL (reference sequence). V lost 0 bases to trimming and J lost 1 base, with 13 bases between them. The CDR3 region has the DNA TGTGCCAGCAGCCAAGAGGGGTACCCCGTCGCCAAAAACATTCAGTACTTC. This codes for CASSQEGYPVAKNIQYF.

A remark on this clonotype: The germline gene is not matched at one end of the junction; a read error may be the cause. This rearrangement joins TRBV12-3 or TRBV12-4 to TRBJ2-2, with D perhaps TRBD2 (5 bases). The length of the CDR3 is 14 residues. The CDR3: CASSLRSLDGELCF. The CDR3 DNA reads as TGTGCCAGCAGCTTGCGGTCGCTCGACGGGGAGCTGTGTTTT.

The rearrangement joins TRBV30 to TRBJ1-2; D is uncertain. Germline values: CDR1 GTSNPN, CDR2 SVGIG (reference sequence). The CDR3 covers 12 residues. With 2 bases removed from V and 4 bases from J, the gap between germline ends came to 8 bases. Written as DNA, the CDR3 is TGTGCCTGGAGTAGCCCGGGCTATGGCTACACCTTC. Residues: CAWSSPGYGYTF. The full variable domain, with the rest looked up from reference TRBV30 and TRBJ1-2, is SQTIHQWPATLVQPVGSPLSLECTVEGTSNPNLYWYRQAAGRGLQLLFYSVGIGQISSEVPQNLSASRPQDRQFILSSKKLLLSDSGFYLCAWSSPGYGYTFGSGTRLTVV.

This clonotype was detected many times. CDR3 DNA: TGTGCCAGTACCGAAGTAGGTGAAGCTTTCTTT. It is translated as CASTEVGEAFF. The V and J genes are TRBV19 and TRBJ1-1; unclear D gene. Trimming took 7 bases from V and 7 from J, leaving 10 bases between them. CDR3 size: 11 residues. Germline CDR1 and CDR2: LNHDA and SQIVND (reference sequence).

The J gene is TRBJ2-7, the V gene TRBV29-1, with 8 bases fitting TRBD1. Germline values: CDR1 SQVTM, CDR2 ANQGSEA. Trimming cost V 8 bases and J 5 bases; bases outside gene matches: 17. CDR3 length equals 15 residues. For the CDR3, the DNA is TGCAGCCTCACGAGATCGGACAGGGTCCCCCACGAGCAGTACTTC. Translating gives CSLTRSDRVPHEQYF.

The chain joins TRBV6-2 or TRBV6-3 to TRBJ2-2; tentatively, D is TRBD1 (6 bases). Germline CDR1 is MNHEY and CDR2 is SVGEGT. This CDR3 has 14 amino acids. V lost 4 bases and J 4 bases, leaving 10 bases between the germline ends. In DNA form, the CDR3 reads TGTGCCAGCAGTTCCGGGACAACCACCGGGGAGCTGTTTTTT. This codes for CASSSGTTTGELFF.

CDR3 sequence: CSAIVSAGGRTGELFF. CDR3 nucleotide sequence: TGCAGTGCTATTGTCTCGGCGGGGGGGCGGACCGGGGAGCTGTTTTTT. The chain employs TRBV20-1 and TRBJ2-2; 9 nucleotides align to TRBD2. Germline V gene lookup returns CDR1 DFQATT and CDR2 SNEGSKA (reference sequence). V was clipped by 4 bases and J by 5 bases; unmatched bases: 11. The CDR3 extends over 16 amino acids.

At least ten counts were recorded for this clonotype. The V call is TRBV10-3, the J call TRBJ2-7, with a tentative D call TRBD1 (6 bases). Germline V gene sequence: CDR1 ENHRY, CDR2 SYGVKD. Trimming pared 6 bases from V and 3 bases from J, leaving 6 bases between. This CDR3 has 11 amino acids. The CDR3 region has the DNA TGTGCCATCAGACAGGGCTACGAGCAGTACTTC. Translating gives CAIRQGYEQYF.

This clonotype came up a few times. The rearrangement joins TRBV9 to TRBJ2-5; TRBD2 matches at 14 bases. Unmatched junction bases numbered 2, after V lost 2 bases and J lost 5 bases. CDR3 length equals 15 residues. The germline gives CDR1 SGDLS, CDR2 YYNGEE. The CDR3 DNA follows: TGTGCCAGCAGCGTGACTAGCGGGGGGGATGAGACCCAGTACTTC. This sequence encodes CASSVTSGGDETQYF. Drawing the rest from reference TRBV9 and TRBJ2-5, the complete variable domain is DSGVTQTPKHLITATGQRVTLRCSPRSGDLSVYWYQQSLDQGLQFLIQYYNGEERAKGNILERFSAQQFPDLHSELNLSSLELGDSALYFCASSVTSGGDETQYFGPGTRLLVL.

This chain's CDR3 is CASSLQGTAYGYTF. In DNA form, the CDR3 reads TGTGCCAGCAGCCTCCAGGGGACAGCCTATGGCTACACCTTC. The V call is TRBV6-1, the J call TRBJ1-2, with 7 bases that match TRBD1. V lost 6 bases to trimming and J lost 4 bases; unmatched junction nucleotides: 8. Germline V gene lookup returns CDR1 MNHNS and CDR2 SASEGT. CDR3 size: 14 residues.

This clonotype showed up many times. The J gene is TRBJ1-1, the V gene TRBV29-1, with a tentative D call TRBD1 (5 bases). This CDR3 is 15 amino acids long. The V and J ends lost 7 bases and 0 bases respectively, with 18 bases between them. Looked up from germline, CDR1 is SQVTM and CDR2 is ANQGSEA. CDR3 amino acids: CSGGTLVGMNTEAFF. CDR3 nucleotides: TGCAGCGGTGGGACGCTCGTCGGAATGAACACTGAAGCTTTCTTT.

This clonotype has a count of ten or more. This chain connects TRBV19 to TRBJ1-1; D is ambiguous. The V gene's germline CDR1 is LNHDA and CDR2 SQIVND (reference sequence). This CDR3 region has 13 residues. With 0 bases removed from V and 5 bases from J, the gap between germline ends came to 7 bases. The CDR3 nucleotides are TGTGCCAGTAGTATAGAGGGGAGGACTGAAGCTTTCTTT. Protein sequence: CASSIEGRTEAFF.

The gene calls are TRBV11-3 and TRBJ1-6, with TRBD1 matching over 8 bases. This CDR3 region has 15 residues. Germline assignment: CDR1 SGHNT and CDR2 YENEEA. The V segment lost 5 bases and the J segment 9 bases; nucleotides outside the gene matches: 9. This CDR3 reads CASSPPRGQASPLHF. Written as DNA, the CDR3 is TGTGCCAGCAGCCCGCCCAGGGGGCAGGCTTCACCCCTCCACTTT.

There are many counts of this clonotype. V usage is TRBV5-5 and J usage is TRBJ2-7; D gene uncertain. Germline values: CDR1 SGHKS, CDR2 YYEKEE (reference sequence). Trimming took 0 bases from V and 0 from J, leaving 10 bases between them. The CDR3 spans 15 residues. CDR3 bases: TGTGCCAGCAGCTTGGGCCCCGATCCCTCCTACGAGCAGTACTTC. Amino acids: CASSLGPDPSYEQYF.

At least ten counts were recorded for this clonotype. The CDR3 region has the DNA TGCAGCGTTCGAGGGGAGGGCGCGGTTGACTATGGCTACACCTTC. Its translation is CSVRGEGAVDYGYTF. This chain links TRBV29-1 with TRBJ1-2, with a weak D call TRBD1 (5 bases). This CDR3 has 15 residues. From germline, CDR1 is SQVTM and CDR2 ANQGSEA. V lost 5 bases and J 3 bases, leaving 19 bases between the germline ends.

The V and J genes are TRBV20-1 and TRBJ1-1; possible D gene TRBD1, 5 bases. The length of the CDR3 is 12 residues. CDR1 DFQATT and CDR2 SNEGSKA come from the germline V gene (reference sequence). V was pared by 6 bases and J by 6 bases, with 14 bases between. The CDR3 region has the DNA TGCAGTGCCACACCGGGGGACCCTGAAGCTTTCTTT. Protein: CSATPGDPEAFF.

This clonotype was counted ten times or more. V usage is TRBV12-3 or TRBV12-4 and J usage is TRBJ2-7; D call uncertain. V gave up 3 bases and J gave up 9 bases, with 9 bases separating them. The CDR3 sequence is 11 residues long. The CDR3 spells CASSLGSAQYF. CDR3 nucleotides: TGTGCCAGCAGTTTGGGGTCAGCGCAGTACTTC.

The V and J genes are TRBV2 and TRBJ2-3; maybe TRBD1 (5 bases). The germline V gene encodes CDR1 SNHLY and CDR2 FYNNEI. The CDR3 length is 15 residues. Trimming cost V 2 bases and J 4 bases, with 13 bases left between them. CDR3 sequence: CASSEWTRNSDTQYF. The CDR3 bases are TGTGCCAGCAGTGAATGGACAAGGAATTCAGATACGCAGTATTTT. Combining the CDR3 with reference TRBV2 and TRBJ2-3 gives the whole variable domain EPEVTQTPSHQVTQMGQEVILRCVPISNHLYFYWYRQILGQKVEFLVSFYNNEISEKSEIFDDQFSVERPDGSNFTLKIRSTKLEDSAMYFCASSEWTRNSDTQYFGPGTRLTVL.

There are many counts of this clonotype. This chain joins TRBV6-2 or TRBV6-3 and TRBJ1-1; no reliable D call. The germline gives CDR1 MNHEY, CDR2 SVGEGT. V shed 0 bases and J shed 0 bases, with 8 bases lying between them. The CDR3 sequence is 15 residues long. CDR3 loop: CASSYSAPMNTEAFF. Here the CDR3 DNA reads TGTGCCAGCAGTTACTCAGCGCCTATGAACACTGAAGCTTTCTTT.

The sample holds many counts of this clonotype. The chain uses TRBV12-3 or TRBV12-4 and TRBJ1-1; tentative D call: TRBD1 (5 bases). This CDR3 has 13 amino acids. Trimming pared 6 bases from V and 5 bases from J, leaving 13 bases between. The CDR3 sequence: CASSTRGGTEAFF. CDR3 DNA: TGTGCCAGCAGCACCCGGGGGGGGACTGAAGCTTTCTTT.

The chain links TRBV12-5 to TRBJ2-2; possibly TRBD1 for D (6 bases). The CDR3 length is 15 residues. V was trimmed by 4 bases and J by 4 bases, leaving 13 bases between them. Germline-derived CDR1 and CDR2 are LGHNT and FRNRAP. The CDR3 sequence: CASGSWTASTGELFF. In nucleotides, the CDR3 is TGTGCTAGTGGTTCCTGGACAGCCTCCACCGGGGAGCTGTTTTTT.

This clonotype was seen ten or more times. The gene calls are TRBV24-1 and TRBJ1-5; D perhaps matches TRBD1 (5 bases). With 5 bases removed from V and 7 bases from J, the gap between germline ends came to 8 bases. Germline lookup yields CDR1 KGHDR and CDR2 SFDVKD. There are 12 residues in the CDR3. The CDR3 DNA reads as TGTGCCACCAGTGCAGGGAGCCAGCCCCAGCATTTT. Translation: CATSAGSQPQHF.

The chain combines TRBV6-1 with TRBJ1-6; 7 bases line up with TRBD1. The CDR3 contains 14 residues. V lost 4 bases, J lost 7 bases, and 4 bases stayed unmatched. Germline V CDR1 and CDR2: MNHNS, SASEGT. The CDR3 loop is CASSGTGPNSPLHF. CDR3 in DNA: TGTGCCAGCAGTGGGACAGGACCGAATTCACCCCTCCACTTT.

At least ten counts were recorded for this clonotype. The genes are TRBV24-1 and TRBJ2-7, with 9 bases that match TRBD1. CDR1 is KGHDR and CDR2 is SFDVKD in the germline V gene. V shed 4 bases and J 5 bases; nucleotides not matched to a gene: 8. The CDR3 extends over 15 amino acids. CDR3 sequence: CATSDPGTGFNEQYF. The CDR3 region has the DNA TGTGCCACCAGTGACCCCGGGACAGGGTTCAACGAGCAGTACTTC.